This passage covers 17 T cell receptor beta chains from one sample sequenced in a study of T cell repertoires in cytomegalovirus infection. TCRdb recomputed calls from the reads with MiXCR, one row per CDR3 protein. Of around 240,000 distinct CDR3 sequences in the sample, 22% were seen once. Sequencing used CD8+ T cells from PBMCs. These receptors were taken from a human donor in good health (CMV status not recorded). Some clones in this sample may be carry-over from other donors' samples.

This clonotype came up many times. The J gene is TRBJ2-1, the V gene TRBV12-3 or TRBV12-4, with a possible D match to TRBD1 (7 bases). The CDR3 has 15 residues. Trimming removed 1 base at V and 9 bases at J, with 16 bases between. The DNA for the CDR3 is TGTGCCAGCAGTTTAGGGAGACAGGGAGGAAGTGAGCAGTTCTTC. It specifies CASSLGRQGGSEQFF.

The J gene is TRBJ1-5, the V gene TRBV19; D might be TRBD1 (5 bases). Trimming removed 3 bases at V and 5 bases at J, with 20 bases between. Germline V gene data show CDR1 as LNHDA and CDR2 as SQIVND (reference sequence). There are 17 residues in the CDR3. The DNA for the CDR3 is TGTGCCAGTAGTATTGGGACCGTCGGGGAAACTGATCAGCCCCAGCATTTT. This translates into CASSIGTVGETDQPQHF.

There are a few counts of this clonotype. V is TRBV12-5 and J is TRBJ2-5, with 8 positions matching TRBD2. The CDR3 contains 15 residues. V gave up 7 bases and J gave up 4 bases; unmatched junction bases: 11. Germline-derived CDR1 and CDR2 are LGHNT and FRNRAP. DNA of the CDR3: TGTGCTAGTGCCCCGTTAGCGGGGTTAGGAGAGACCCAGTACTTC. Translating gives CASAPLAGLGETQYF.

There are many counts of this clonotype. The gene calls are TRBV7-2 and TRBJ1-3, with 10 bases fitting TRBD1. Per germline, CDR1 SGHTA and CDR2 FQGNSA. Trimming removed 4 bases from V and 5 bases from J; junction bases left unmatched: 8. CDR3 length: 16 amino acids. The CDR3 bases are TGTGCCAGCAGCTCAGTGGGACAGGGGCGAAGAAACACCATATATTTT. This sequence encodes CASSSVGQGRRNTIYF.

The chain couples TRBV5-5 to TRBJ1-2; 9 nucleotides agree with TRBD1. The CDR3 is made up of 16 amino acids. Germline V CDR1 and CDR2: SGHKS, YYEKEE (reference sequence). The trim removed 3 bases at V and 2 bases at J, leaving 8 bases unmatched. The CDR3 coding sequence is TGTGCCAGCAGCTCCTTACCCGGGACAGGGAACTATGGCTACACCTTC. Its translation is CASSSLPGTGNYGYTF.

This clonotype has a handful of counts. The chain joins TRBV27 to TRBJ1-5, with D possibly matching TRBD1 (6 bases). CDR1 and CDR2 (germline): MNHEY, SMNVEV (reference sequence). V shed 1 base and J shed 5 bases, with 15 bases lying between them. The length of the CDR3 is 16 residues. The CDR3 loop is CASSLFLQPGDQPQHF. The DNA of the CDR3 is TGTGCCAGCAGTTTATTCCTCCAACCAGGGGATCAGCCCCAGCATTTT.

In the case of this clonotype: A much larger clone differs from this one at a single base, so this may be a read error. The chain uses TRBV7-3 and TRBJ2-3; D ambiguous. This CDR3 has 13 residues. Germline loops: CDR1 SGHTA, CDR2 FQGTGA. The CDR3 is CAGSPRYTDTQYF. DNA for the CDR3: TGTGCCGGCAGCCCCCGTTATACGGATACGCAGTATTTT.

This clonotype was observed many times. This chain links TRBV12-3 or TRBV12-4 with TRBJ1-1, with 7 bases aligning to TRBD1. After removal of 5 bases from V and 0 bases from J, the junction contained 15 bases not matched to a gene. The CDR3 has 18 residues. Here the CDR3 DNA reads TGTGCCAGCAGTCCCAGACAGGGTCATAGGCCTATGAACACTGAAGCTTTCTTT. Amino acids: CASSPRQGHRPMNTEAFF.

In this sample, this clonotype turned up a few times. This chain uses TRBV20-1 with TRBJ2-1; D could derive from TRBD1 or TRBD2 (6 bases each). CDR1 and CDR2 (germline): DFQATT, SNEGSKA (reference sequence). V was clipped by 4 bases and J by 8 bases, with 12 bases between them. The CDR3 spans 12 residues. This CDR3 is CSAKEGDYEQFF. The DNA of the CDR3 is TGCAGTGCTAAGGAGGGGGACTATGAGCAGTTCTTC.

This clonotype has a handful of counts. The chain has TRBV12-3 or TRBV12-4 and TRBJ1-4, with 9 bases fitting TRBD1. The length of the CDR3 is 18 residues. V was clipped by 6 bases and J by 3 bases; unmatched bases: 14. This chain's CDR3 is CASSRSPGTGSSNEKLFF. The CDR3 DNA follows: TGTGCCAGCAGCAGATCACCCGGGACAGGGAGTTCTAATGAAAAACTGTTTTTT.

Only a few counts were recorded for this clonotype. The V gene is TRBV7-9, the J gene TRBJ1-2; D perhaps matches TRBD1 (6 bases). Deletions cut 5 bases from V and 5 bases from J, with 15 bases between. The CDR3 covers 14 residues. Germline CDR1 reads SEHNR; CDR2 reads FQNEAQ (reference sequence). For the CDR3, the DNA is TGTGCCAGCAGCCGAGGCCAAGGGGGATATGGCTACACCTTC. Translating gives CASSRGQGGYGYTF.

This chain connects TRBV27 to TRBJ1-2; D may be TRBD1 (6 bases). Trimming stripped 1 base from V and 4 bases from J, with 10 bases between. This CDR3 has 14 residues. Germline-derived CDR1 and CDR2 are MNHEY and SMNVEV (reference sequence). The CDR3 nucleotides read TGTGCCAGCAGTTTATTGGGGGCCGGCTATGGCTACACCTTC. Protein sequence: CASSLLGAGYGYTF.

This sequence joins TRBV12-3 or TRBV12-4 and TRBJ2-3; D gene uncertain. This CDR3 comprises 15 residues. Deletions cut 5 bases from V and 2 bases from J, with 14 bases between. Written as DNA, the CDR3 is TGTGCCAGCAGTAAACCCGGATCGCTCACAGATACGCAGTATTTT. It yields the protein CASSKPGSLTDTQYF.

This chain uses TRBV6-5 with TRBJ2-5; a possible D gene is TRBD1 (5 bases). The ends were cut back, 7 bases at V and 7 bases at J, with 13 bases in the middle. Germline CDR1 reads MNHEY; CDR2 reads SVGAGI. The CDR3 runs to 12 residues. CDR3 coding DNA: TGTGCCAGCACGTCGACAGCTGCGACCCAGTACTTC. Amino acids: CASTSTAATQYF.

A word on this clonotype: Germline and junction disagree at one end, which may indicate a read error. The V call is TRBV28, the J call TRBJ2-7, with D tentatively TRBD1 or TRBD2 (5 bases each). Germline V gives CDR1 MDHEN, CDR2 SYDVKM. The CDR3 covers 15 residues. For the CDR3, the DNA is TGTGCCAGCAGTACGAGACGGGGCAGCTCCTACGACCAGTACTTC. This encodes CASSTRRGSSYDQYF.

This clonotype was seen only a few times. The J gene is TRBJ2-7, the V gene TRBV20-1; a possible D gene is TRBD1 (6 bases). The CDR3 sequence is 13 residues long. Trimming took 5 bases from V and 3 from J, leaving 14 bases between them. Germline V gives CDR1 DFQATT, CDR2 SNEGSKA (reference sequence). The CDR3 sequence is CSAARDTFYEQYF. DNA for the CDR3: TGCAGTGCTGCAAGGGACACCTTCTACGAGCAGTACTTC.

CDR3 bases: TGTGCCAGCAGTCAGCCCCGGGACAGCTATAATTCACCCCTCCACTTT. Translating it yields CASSQPRDSYNSPLHF. The chain joins TRBV28 to TRBJ1-6, with 7 bases matching TRBD1. The V gene's germline CDR1 is MDHEN and CDR2 SYDVKM. Trimming cost V 5 bases and J 3 bases; bases outside gene matches: 7. The CDR3 spans 16 residues.